This entry concerns a single T cell receptor (beta chain). Its matching antigen is unknown. This record belongs to a study of a mutant IDH1 vaccine in newly diagnosed glioma. Study summary: Eight vaccinations went to patients in weeks 1, 3, 5, 7, 11, 15, 19, 23. The sex distribution of treated patients was roughly 62% male and about 38% female, with a mean age of around 40 years. Notes on the study in general: Apparently, pseudoprogression bore no relation to changes among the top peripheral T cell clonotypes.

The time point here: week 5, during vaccination. Vaccinated patients received 300 ug of mutant IDH1 20-mer peptide per dose, with topical imiquimod. Patients carried new grade 3 or 4 IDH1-mutant astrocytomas lacking nuclear ATRX. Repertoires were generated with immunoSEQ multiplex PCR, while TCRdb's copy carries only in-frame clones and drops some. This table holds approximately 50,000 clones, 78% found once. The CDR3 sequence is 15 residues long. V lost 4 bases and J lost 0, with 10 bases in between. The germline V gene has CDR1 SGHTA and CDR2 FQGNSA. Sequencing was performed on PBMCs, taken from a glioma patient whose treatment included an IDH1 peptide vaccine. This TCR was recovered from a man in his forties or fifties with glioma. The chain combines TRBV7-2 with TRBJ1-5; a possible D gene is TRBD1 (6 bases). Written as DNA, the CDR3 is TGTGCCAGCAGCTCCCAGGGGATTAGCAATCAGCCCCAGCATTTT. As protein: CASSSQGISNQPQHF.